This is a list of T cell receptor beta chains from one sample in a study of cytomegalovirus exposure and HLA in healthy donors. The method was immunoSEQ multiplex PCR; TCRdb's version includes in-frame clones alone and lacks a portion of them. This table holds tens of thousands of clones, around two thirds found once. The sample taken for sequencing was PBMCs. These receptors were collected from a woman aged 25-40 years in good health and CMV-seronegative. Each CDR3 is given with its conserved first and last residue. A D gene is named only where the DNA matches it firmly. Size is omitted from some rows. Given values are once, few, many or a class for expanded clones.

v_call: TRBV7-2; j_call: TRBJ2-2; d_call: TRBD2; clone_size: few; cdr3_nt: TGTGCCAGCAGCTTACGGCGGCTAGCGGGGGGGCTCAGCGGGGAGCTGTTTTTT; cdr3_aa: CASSLRRLAGGLSGELFF
v_call: TRBV6-1; j_call: TRBJ2-6; d_call: .; clone_size: few; cdr3_nt: TGTGCCAGCAGTGCTGACAGCTCTGGGGCCAACGTCCTGACTTTC; cdr3_aa: CASSADSSGANVLTF
v_call: TRBV15; j_call: TRBJ2-1; d_call: .; clone_size: .; cdr3_nt: TGTGCCACCAGCAGAGAGACTACGAGTGGAGGAGAACGGTTCTTC; cdr3_aa: CATSRETTSGGERFF
v_call: TRBV4-1; j_call: TRBJ2-5; d_call: .; clone_size: few; cdr3_nt: TGCGCCAGCAGCCAAGATAGAGAGACCCAGTACTTC; cdr3_aa: CASSQDRETQYF
v_call: TRBV28; j_call: TRBJ2-4; d_call: TRBD1; clone_size: .; cdr3_nt: TGTGCCAGCAGTCGCTTGACAGGGGACAAAAACATTCAGTACTTC; cdr3_aa: CASSRLTGDKNIQYF
v_call: TRBV9; j_call: TRBJ2-3; d_call: TRBD1; clone_size: .; cdr3_nt: TGTGCCAGCACCAGACAGGGTAGCACAGATACGCAGTATTTT; cdr3_aa: CASTRQGSTDTQYF
v_call: TRBV6-5; j_call: TRBJ2-5; d_call: .; clone_size: few; cdr3_nt: TGTGCCAGCAGTTACGGGCAGGGAGAGACCCAGTACTTC; cdr3_aa: CASSYGQGETQYF
v_call: TRBV27; j_call: TRBJ2-1; d_call: TRBD2; clone_size: .; cdr3_nt: TGTGCCAGCAGGCCCACTAGCGGTATGAGAAATGAGCAGTTCTTC; cdr3_aa: CASRPTSGMRNEQFF
v_call: TRBV6-1; j_call: TRBJ1-1; d_call: .; clone_size: .; cdr3_nt: TGTGCCAGCAGTGACGGGGGGCGAGGCACTGAAGCTTTCTTT; cdr3_aa: CASSDGGRGTEAFF
v_call: TRBV6-5; j_call: TRBJ1-2; d_call: TRBD1; clone_size: .; cdr3_nt: TGTGCCAGCAGCCCGACAGGGAGTGGGACCTACACCTTC; cdr3_aa: CASSPTGSGTYTF
v_call: TRBV7-8; j_call: TRBJ1-3; d_call: .; clone_size: few; cdr3_nt: TGTGCCAGCAGCTTAGGAGTTTCTGGAAACACCATATATTTT; cdr3_aa: CASSLGVSGNTIYF
v_call: TRBV6-5; j_call: TRBJ2-3; d_call: .; clone_size: few; cdr3_nt: TGTGCCAGCAGTTACTTTGGACAGTACACAGATACGCAGTATTTT; cdr3_aa: CASSYFGQYTDTQYF
v_call: TRBV7-6; j_call: TRBJ2-6; d_call: .; clone_size: .; cdr3_nt: TGTGCCAGCACCCCCAGGGACTCAAGCTCTGGGGCCAACGTCCTGACTTTC; cdr3_aa: CASTPRDSSSGANVLTF
v_call: TRBV7-8; j_call: TRBJ2-7; d_call: TRBD2; clone_size: .; cdr3_nt: TGTGCCAGCAGCGTGAGACTAGCGGCTTCCTACGAGCAGTACTTC; cdr3_aa: CASSVRLAASYEQYF
v_call: TRBV5-1; j_call: TRBJ2-5; d_call: .; clone_size: few; cdr3_nt: TGCGCCAGCAGCTTCCAAGGGGGCCAAGAGACCCAGTACTTC; cdr3_aa: CASSFQGGQETQYF
v_call: TRBV5-6; j_call: TRBJ1-3; d_call: .; clone_size: once; cdr3_nt: TGTGCCAGCACCCGGGGGGGAACTTCTGGAAACACCATATATTTT; cdr3_aa: CASTRGGTSGNTIYF
v_call: TRBV2; j_call: TRBJ2-5; d_call: TRBD2; clone_size: .; cdr3_nt: TGTGCCAGCAGTGCGTTCATGCTAGCGGAGGGGGAGACCCAGTACTTC; cdr3_aa: CASSAFMLAEGETQYF
v_call: TRBV12-5; j_call: TRBJ2-1; d_call: .; clone_size: .; cdr3_nt: TGTGCTAGTGGCCAGCGGGCCGGTTTGGGGGGCAATGAGCAGTTCTTC; cdr3_aa: CASGQRAGLGGNEQFF
v_call: TRBV28; j_call: TRBJ1-2; d_call: .; clone_size: .; cdr3_nt: TGTGCCAGCAGTTTATCAGGTGCTAACTATGGCTACACCTTC; cdr3_aa: CASSLSGANYGYTF
v_call: TRBV7-9; j_call: TRBJ1-2; d_call: .; clone_size: .; cdr3_nt: TGTGCCAGCAGCCCATCGGCGGAGAACTATGGCTACACCTTC; cdr3_aa: CASSPSAENYGYTF
v_call: TRBV9; j_call: TRBJ2-3; d_call: .; clone_size: .; cdr3_nt: TGTGCCAGCAGCCTCTCCGGGACACCTGGTTCCGATACGCAGTATTTT; cdr3_aa: CASSLSGTPGSDTQYF
v_call: TRBV6-1; j_call: TRBJ2-7; d_call: .; clone_size: .; cdr3_nt: TGTGCCAGCAGTGAAGACAGGGACGAGCAGTACTTC; cdr3_aa: CASSEDRDEQYF
v_call: TRBV2; j_call: TRBJ1-1; d_call: .; clone_size: .; cdr3_nt: TGTGCCAGCAACCCACAGGGCCAAGCTTTCTTT; cdr3_aa: CASNPQGQAFF
v_call: TRBV28; j_call: TRBJ2-2; d_call: TRBD1; clone_size: .; cdr3_nt: TGTGCCAGCACCAGGACAGGGAAGGCCGGGGAGCTGTTTTTT; cdr3_aa: CASTRTGKAGELFF
v_call: TRBV30; j_call: TRBJ1-1; d_call: .; clone_size: few; cdr3_nt: TGTGCCTGGAGAAAGGGGAGGGACACTGAAGCTTTCTTT; cdr3_aa: CAWRKGRDTEAFF
v_call: TRBV30; j_call: TRBJ2-3; d_call: TRBD2; clone_size: .; cdr3_nt: TGTGCCTGTCAAAGTCGGGACTACCTTTACACAGATACGCAGTATTTT; cdr3_aa: CACQSRDYLYTDTQYF
v_call: TRBV13; j_call: TRBJ2-7; d_call: .; clone_size: .; cdr3_nt: TGTGCCAGCAGCACCTACCGGGAAAACTCCTACGAGCAGTACTTC; cdr3_aa: CASSTYRENSYEQYF
v_call: TRBV30; j_call: TRBJ2-3; d_call: .; clone_size: .; cdr3_nt: TGTGCCTGGAGTGTACTGCAGGCAGGGACGCAGTATTTT; cdr3_aa: CAWSVLQAGTQYF
v_call: TRBV2; j_call: TRBJ1-2; d_call: .; clone_size: few; cdr3_nt: TGTGCCAGCACGGACAGTAGGTTCTATGGCTACACCTTC; cdr3_aa: CASTDSRFYGYTF
v_call: TRBV28; j_call: TRBJ1-5; d_call: TRBD1; clone_size: .; cdr3_nt: TGTGCCAGCAGTTCGACAGGGCAGCCCCAGCATTTT; cdr3_aa: CASSSTGQPQHF
v_call: TRBV6-4; j_call: TRBJ2-5; d_call: TRBD2; clone_size: .; cdr3_nt: TGTGCCAGCAGTGTTCCAGCGGGAGGAGAGACCCAGTACTTC; cdr3_aa: CASSVPAGGETQYF
v_call: TRBV6-1; j_call: TRBJ2-5; d_call: .; clone_size: .; cdr3_nt: TGTGCCAGCAGTGAAGGGGCGATCTTGGAGACCCAGTACTTC; cdr3_aa: CASSEGAILETQYF
v_call: TRBV27; j_call: TRBJ2-2; d_call: TRBD1; clone_size: .; cdr3_nt: TGTGCCAGCAGCTCCGGGACAGGCAACGAGCTGTTTTTT; cdr3_aa: CASSSGTGNELFF
v_call: TRBV28; j_call: TRBJ1-5; d_call: .; clone_size: .; cdr3_nt: TGTGCCAGCACCAAGGGACTTTCTGGACCCTATCAGCCCCAGCATTTT; cdr3_aa: CASTKGLSGPYQPQHF
v_call: TRBV5-1; j_call: TRBJ1-1; d_call: TRBD1; clone_size: .; cdr3_nt: TGCGCCAGCAGCGTTGGACAGGGGGCTGAAGCTTTCTTT; cdr3_aa: CASSVGQGAEAFF
v_call: TRBV9; j_call: TRBJ2-2; d_call: TRBD2; clone_size: once; cdr3_nt: TGTGCCAGCAGCGTAGTAGCGGGGAACACCGGGGAGCTGTTTTTT; cdr3_aa: CASSVVAGNTGELFF
v_call: TRBV6-5; j_call: TRBJ2-7; d_call: TRBD1; clone_size: few; cdr3_nt: TGTGCCAGCAGTTACGCCCTAGCAGGGGGCTACGAGCAGTACTTC; cdr3_aa: CASSYALAGGYEQYF
v_call: TRBV5-4; j_call: TRBJ1-2; d_call: TRBD1; clone_size: .; cdr3_nt: TGTGCCAGCCGCTCGGACAGGGTCTATGGCTACACCTTC; cdr3_aa: CASRSDRVYGYTF
v_call: TRBV7-2; j_call: TRBJ2-3; d_call: .; clone_size: once; cdr3_nt: TGTGCCAGCAGCTTAGCTACCATTTTGTGGAGGGATACGCAGTATTTT; cdr3_aa: CASSLATILWRDTQYF
v_call: TRBV10-3; j_call: TRBJ1-1; d_call: .; clone_size: .; cdr3_nt: TGTGCCATCAGTGCTATCGACACTGAAGCTTTCTTT; cdr3_aa: CAISAIDTEAFF
v_call: TRBV2; j_call: TRBJ2-7; d_call: TRBD1; clone_size: .; cdr3_nt: TGTGCCAGCACCCTGGACAGGGGGCTTTACGAGCAGTACTTC; cdr3_aa: CASTLDRGLYEQYF
v_call: TRBV25-1; j_call: TRBJ1-4; d_call: .; clone_size: .; cdr3_nt: TGTGCCAGCAGTGAGCTAAGAGGGTCGGATGAAAAACTGTTTTTT; cdr3_aa: CASSELRGSDEKLFF
v_call: TRBV27; j_call: TRBJ1-4; d_call: TRBD1; clone_size: .; cdr3_nt: TGTGCCAGCAGTTCGGGACAGGGTGGGAGTGAAAAACTGTTTTTT; cdr3_aa: CASSSGQGGSEKLFF
v_call: TRBV30; j_call: TRBJ2-5; d_call: TRBD2; clone_size: few; cdr3_nt: TGTGCCTGGAGTGTACTAAGGACTAGCGGGAGTAGGGAGACCCAGTACTTC; cdr3_aa: CAWSVLRTSGSRETQYF
v_call: TRBV6-5; j_call: TRBJ1-2; d_call: .; clone_size: few; cdr3_nt: TGTGCCAGCAGGGAACAGGGAGACTATGGCTACACCTTC; cdr3_aa: CASREQGDYGYTF
v_call: TRBV28; j_call: TRBJ1-2; d_call: .; clone_size: .; cdr3_nt: TGTGCCAGCAGTTTAGGAGATAGAATCAATGGCTACACCTTC; cdr3_aa: CASSLGDRINGYTF
v_call: TRBV2; j_call: TRBJ2-7; d_call: .; clone_size: once; cdr3_nt: TGTGCCAGCAGTGAATGGAGGGAATACGAGCAGTACTTC; cdr3_aa: CASSEWREYEQYF
v_call: TRBV29-1; j_call: TRBJ2-5; d_call: .; clone_size: .; cdr3_nt: TGCAGCGTTGAAGATCCAGAGACAGGCTATGAGACCCAGTACTTC; cdr3_aa: CSVEDPETGYETQYF
v_call: TRBV5-1; j_call: TRBJ1-1; d_call: .; clone_size: .; cdr3_nt: TGCGCCAGCAGCTTGTCAGGGTCGACCACTGAAGCTTTCTTT; cdr3_aa: CASSLSGSTTEAFF